Given below is one TCR beta chain in context. Its cognate antigen has yet to be identified. No per-base quality is available; no much larger clone lies one base away. These data are taken from a study of T cell changes during pregnancy in multiple sclerosis (dated by TCRdb to about 2019). Regarding the complete study: Changes in the T cell repertoire over the course of pregnancy were examined in this study in women with multiple sclerosis.

Libraries were built with the immunoSEQ multiplex PCR assay. TCRdb holds this immuneACCESS table with in-frame rearrangements only. Some clones are missing; in checked studies, unresolved V genes explain under half, and the rest has no known cause. The sample data list approximately 23,000 clones, and about 90% of these were observed just once. The top ten constitute 0.67% of the sample. CDR1 and CDR2 were assigned from the germline V gene as MDHEN and SYDVKM. Spanning cysteine to phenylalanine, the CDR3 consists of 14 amino acids. Kept here is only the CDR3 DNA, which spans 42 bases and is read in frame from base 1. V is trimmed back by 8 bases and J by 7 bases, and the junction contains 11 bases that no gene match accounts for.

The clonotype originates from a female donor in good health, enrolled as a control in a pregnancy study. Recombination linked TRBV28 to TRBJ2-3, with TRBD2 identical over 8 junction bases. Sample: CD4+ T cells from peripheral blood mononuclear cells, taken in the third trimester of pregnancy. The CDR3 corresponds to CASPPLAGTHTQYF. The sequenced DNA is TGTGCCAGCCCTCCCCTAGCGGGTACCCATACGCAGTATTTT.